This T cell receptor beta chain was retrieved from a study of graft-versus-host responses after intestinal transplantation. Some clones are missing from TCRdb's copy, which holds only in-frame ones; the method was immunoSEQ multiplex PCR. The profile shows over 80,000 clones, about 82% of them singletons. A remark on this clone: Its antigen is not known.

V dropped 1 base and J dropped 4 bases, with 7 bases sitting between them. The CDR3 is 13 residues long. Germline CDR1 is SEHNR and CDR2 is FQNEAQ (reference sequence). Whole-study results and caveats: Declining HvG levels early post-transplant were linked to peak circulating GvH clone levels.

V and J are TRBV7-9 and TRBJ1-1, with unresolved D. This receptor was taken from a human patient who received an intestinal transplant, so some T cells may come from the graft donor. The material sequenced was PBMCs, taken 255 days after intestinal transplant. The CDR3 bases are TGTGCCAGCAGCTTAGGCGGCGGCACTGAAGCTTTCTTT. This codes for CASSLGGGTEAFF.